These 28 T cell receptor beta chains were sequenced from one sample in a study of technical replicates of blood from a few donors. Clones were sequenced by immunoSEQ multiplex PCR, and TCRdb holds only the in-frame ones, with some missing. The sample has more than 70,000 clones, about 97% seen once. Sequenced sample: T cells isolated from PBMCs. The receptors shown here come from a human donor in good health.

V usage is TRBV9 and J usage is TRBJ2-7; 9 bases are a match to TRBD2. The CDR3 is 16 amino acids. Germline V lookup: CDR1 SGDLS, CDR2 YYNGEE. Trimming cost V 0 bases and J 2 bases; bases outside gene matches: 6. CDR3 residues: CASSVAEAGGPYEQYF. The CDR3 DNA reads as TGTGCCAGCAGCGTAGCGGAAGCGGGGGGCCCCTACGAGCAGTACTTC.

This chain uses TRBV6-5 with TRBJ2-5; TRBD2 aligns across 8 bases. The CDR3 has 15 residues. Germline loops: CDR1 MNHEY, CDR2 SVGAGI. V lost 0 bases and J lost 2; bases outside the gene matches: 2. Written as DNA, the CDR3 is TGTGCCAGCAGTTACTCACTAGCGGATCAAGAGACCCAGTACTTC. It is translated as CASSYSLADQETQYF.

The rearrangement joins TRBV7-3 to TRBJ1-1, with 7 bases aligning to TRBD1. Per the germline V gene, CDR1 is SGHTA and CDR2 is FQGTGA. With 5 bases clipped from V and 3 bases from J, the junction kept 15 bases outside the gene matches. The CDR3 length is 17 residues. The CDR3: CASSPRAGGIGYTEAFF. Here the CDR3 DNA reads TGTGCCAGCAGCCCCAGGGCAGGGGGAATAGGGTACACTGAAGCTTTCTTT.

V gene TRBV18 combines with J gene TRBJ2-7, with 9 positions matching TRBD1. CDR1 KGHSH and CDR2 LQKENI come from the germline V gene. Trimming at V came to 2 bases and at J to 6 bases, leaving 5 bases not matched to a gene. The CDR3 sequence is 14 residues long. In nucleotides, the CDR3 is TGTGCCAGCTCACCAGGGACAGGGAGAGCCGAGCAGTACTTC. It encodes CASSPGTGRAEQYF. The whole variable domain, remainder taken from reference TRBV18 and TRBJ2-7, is NAGVMQNPRHLVRRRGQEARLRCSPMKGHSHVYWYRQLPEEGLKFMVYLQKENIIDESGMPKERFSAEFPKEGPSILRIQQVVRGDSAAYFCASSPGTGRAEQYFGPGTRLTVT.

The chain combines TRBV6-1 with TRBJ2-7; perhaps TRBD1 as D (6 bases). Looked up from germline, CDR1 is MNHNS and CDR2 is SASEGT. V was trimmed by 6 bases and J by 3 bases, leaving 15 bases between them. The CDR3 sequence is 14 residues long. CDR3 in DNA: TGTGCCAGCAGCGATCAGGGGCCCCTCTACGAGCAGTACTTC. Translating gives CASSDQGPLYEQYF.

CDR3 sequence reads: CASSINRVIVTEAFF. In nucleotides, the CDR3 is TGTGCCAGCAGTATAAACAGGGTAATAGTCACTGAAGCTTTCTTT. The chain couples TRBV6-5 to TRBJ1-1, with D tentatively TRBD1 (6 bases). There are 15 residues in the CDR3. Germline V CDR1 and CDR2: MNHEY, SVGAGI. Between the trimmed V and J ends, which lost 5 bases and 4 bases, there was a span of 17 bases.

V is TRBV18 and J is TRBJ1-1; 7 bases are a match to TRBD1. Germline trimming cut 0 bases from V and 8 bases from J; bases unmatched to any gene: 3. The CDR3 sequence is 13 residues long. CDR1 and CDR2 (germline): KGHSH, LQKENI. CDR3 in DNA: TGTGCCAGCTCACCACCGGGACAGACCGAAGCTTTCTTT. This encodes CASSPPGQTEAFF. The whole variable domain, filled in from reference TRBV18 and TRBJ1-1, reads NAGVMQNPRHLVRRRGQEARLRCSPMKGHSHVYWYRQLPEEGLKFMVYLQKENIIDESGMPKERFSAEFPKEGPSILRIQQVVRGDSAAYFCASSPPGQTEAFFGQGTRLTVV.

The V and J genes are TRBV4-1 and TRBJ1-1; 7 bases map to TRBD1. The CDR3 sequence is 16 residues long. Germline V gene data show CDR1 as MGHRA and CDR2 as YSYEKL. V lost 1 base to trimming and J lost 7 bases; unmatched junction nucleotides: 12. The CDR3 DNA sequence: TGCGCCAGCAGCCAAGCACTCTCCGGGACAGAAAATGAAGCTTTCTTT. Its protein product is CASSQALSGTENEAFF.

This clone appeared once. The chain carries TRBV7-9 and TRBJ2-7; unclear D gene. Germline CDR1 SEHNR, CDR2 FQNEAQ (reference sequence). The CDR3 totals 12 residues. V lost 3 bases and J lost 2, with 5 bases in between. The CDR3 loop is CASSLATYEQYF. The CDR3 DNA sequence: TGTGCCAGCAGCTTGGCAACCTACGAGCAGTACTTC.

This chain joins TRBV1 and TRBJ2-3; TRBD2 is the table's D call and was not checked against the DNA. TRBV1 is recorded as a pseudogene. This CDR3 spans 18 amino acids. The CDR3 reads CTSSPLLMTSGRRDTQYF. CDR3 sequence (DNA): TGCACCAGCAGTCCCCTCCTTATGACTAGCGGGAGAAGAGATACGCAGTATTTT.

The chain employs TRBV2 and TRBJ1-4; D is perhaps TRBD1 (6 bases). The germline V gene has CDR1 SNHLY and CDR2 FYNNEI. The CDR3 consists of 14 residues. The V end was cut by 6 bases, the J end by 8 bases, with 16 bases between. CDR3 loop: CASSAPFQGEKLFF. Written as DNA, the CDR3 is TGTGCCAGCAGCGCCCCTTTCCAGGGGGAAAAACTGTTTTTT.

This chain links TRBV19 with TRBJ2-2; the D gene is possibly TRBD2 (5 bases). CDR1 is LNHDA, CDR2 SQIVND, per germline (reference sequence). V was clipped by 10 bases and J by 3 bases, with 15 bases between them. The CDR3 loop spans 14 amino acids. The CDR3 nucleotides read TGTGCCATTTCTCCCGGACTGTACACCGGGGAGCTGTTTTTT. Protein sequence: CAISPGLYTGELFF.

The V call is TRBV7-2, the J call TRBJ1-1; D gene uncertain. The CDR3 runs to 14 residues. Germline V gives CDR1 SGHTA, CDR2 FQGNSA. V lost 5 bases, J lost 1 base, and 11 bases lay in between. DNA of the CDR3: TGTGCCAGCAGCCTCCTGCGACAGAACACTGAAGCTTTCTTT. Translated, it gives CASSLLRQNTEAFF.

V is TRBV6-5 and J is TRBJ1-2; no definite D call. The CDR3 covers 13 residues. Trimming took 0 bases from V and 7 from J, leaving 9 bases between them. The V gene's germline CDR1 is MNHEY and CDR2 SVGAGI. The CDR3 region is CASSYSGGSGYTF. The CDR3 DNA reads TGTGCCAGCAGTTACTCCGGTGGTTCTGGCTACACCTTC.

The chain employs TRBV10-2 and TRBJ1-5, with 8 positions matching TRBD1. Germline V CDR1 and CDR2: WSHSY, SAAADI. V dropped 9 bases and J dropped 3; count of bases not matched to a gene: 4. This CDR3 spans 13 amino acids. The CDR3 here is CASGQGINQPQHF. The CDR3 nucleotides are TGCGCCAGTGGACAGGGAATCAATCAGCCCCAGCATTTT.

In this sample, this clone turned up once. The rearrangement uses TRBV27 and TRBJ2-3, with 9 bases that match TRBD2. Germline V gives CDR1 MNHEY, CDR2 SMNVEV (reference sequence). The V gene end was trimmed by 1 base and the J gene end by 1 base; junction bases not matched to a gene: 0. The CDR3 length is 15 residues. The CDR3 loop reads CASSLLAGGTDTQYF. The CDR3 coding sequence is TGTGCCAGCAGTTTATTAGCGGGGGGCACAGATACGCAGTATTTT.

The CDR3 DNA sequence: TGTGCCAGCAGCTTACAGGGGGCCTACGAGCAGTACTTC. Encoded protein: CASSLQGAYEQYF. The V and J genes are TRBV5-6 and TRBJ2-7; TRBD1 aligns across 8 bases. V trimming: 2 bases; J trimming: 2 bases; junction bases outside the gene matches: 0. In germline, CDR1 is SGHDT, CDR2 YYEEEE. The CDR3 contains 13 residues.

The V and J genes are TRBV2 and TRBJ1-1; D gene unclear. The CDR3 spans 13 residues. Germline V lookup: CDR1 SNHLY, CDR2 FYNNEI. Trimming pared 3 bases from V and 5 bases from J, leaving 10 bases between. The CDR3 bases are TGTGCCAGCAGTGATAACGCGGTAACTGAAGCTTTCTTT. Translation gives CASSDNAVTEAFF.

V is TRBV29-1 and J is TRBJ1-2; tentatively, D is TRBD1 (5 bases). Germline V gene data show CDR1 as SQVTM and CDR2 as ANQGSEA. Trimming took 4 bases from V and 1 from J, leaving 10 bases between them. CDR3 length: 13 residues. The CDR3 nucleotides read TGCAGCGTTGGCGCAGGGAATAACTATGGCTACACCTTC. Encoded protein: CSVGAGNNYGYTF.

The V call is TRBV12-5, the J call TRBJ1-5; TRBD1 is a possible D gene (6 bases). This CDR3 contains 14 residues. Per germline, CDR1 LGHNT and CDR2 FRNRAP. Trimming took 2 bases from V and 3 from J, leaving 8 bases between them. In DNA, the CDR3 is TGTGCTAGTGGTTTGACAGGGTACAATCAGCCCCAGCATTTT. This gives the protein CASGLTGYNQPQHF.

The CDR3 coding sequence is TGTGCCAGCAGCTTGGTAGCGGGAGATTACAATGAGCAGTTCTTC. Protein product: CASSLVAGDYNEQFF. The chain employs TRBV5-6 and TRBJ2-1, with TRBD2 matching 9 bases. The CDR3 consists of 15 residues. V was clipped by 0 bases and J by 4 bases; unmatched bases: 2. Per germline, CDR1 SGHDT and CDR2 YYEEEE. Variable domain in full (rest from reference TRBV5-6 and TRBJ2-1): DAGVTQSPTHLIKTRGQQVTLRCSPKSGHDTVSWYQQALGQGPQFIFQYYEEEERQRGNFPDRFSGHQFPNYSSELNVNALLLGDSALYLCASSLVAGDYNEQFFGPGTRLTVL.

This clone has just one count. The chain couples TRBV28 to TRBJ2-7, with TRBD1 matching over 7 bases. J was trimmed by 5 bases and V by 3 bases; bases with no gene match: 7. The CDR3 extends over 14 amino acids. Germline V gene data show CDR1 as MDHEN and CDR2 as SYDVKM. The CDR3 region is CASSFLDRAHEQYF. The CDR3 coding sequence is TGTGCCAGCAGTTTCCTCGACAGGGCCCACGAGCAGTACTTC.

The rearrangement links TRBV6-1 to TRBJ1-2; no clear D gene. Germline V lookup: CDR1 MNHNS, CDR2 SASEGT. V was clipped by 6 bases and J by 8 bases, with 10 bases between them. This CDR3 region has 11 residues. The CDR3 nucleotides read TGTGCCAGCAGGGCGGGGTACGGCTACACCTTC. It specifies CASRAGYGYTF.

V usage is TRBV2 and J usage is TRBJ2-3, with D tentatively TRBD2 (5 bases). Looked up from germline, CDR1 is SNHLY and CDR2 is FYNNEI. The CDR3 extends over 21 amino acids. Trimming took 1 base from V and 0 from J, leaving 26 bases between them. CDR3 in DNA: TGTGCCAGCAGTGAAGGTACTTTAGGCGGGTACTGGGGAAGCAGCACAGATACGCAGTATTTT. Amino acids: CASSEGTLGGYWGSSTDTQYF.

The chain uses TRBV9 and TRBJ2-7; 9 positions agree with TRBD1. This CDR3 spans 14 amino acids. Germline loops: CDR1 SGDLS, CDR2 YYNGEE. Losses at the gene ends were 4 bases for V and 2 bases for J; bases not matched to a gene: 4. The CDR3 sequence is CASSSDRGAYEQYF. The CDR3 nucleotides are TGTGCCAGCAGCTCGGACAGGGGAGCCTACGAGCAGTACTTC.

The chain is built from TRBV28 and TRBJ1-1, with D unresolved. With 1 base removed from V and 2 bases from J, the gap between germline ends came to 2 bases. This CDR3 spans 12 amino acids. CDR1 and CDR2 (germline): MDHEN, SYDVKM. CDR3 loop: CASSLSNTEAFF. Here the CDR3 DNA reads TGTGCCAGCAGTTTATCTAACACTGAAGCTTTCTTT.

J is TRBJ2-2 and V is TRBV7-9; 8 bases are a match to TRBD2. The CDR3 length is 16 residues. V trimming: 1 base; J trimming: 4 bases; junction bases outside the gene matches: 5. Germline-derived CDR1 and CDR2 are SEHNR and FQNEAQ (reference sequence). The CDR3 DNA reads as TGTGCCAGCAGCTTAGTTCAGGGACTAGTCACCGGGGAGCTGTTTTTT. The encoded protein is CASSLVQGLVTGELFF.

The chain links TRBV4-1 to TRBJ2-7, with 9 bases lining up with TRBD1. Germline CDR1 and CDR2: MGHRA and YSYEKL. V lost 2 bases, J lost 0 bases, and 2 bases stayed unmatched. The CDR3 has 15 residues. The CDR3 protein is CASSQTTGGSYEQYF. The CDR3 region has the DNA TGCGCCAGCAGCCAAACGACAGGGGGCTCCTACGAGCAGTACTTC.